The 17 T cell receptor beta chains presented below share a single source sample, sequenced in a study of blood T cell repertoires in COVID-19. Method: immunoSEQ multiplex PCR; TCRdb's copy keeps in-frame clones and lacks some. The sample carries about 50,000 clones, under 90% recorded once. The specimen sequenced was peripheral blood. The receptor source for this set is a man aged 80 or over with active or convalescent COVID-19.

The chain has TRBV5-5 and TRBJ1-5; TRBD1 might be the D (5 bases). The length of the CDR3 is 15 residues. Germline V CDR1 and CDR2: SGHKS, YYEKEE (reference sequence). The germline V and J ends were trimmed by 2 bases and 0 bases, with 9 bases remaining between them. CDR3 nucleotide sequence: TGTGCCAGCAGCTTTGGTCAGGGTAGCAATCAGCCCCAGCATTTT. Translated: CASSFGQGSNQPQHF.

Here the CDR3 DNA reads TGTGCCAGCAGCTCGGGACAGGGAGCTCAGCCCCAGCATTTT. It translates to CASSSGQGAQPQHF. V usage is TRBV7-9 and J usage is TRBJ1-5; 9 nucleotides match TRBD1. Germline loops: CDR1 SEHNR, CDR2 FQNEAQ (reference sequence). J gave up 6 bases and V 4 bases, and 4 bases lay outside the gene matches. The length of the CDR3 is 14 residues.

This chain links TRBV30 with TRBJ1-6; 8 bases align to TRBD1. CDR3 length: 15 residues. Germline assignment: CDR1 GTSNPN and CDR2 SVGIG (reference sequence). The V gene end was trimmed by 3 bases and the J gene end by 9 bases; junction bases not matched to a gene: 10. The CDR3 loop reads CAWRGPGGASSPLHF. The CDR3 bases are TGTGCCTGGAGGGGTCCAGGGGGCGCAAGTTCACCCCTCCACTTT.

In nucleotides, the CDR3 is TGTGCCAGCAGTTTACTAGCGGGAGGGGACACAGATACGCAGTATTTT. It is translated as CASSLLAGGDTDTQYF. The V call is TRBV27, the J call TRBJ2-3; TRBD2 agrees at 12 bases. This CDR3 comprises 16 residues. V was clipped by 2 bases and J by 2 bases; unmatched bases: 2. The germline V gene has CDR1 MNHEY and CDR2 SMNVEV (reference sequence).

This chain uses TRBV9 with TRBJ2-3, with D possibly matching TRBD2 (5 bases). Per the germline V gene, CDR1 is SGDLS and CDR2 is YYNGEE. The V gene lost 3 bases and the J gene lost 3 bases, with 14 bases spanning the gap. The CDR3 length is 15 residues. DNA of the CDR3: TGTGCCAGCAGCGCCCACGGGAAAATTACAGATACGCAGTATTTT. Translated: CASSAHGKITDTQYF.

V is TRBV5-4 and J is TRBJ2-1; TRBD1 matches at 7 bases. The CDR3 has 16 amino acids. The V gene's germline CDR1 is SGHNT and CDR2 YYREEE (reference sequence). With 2 bases clipped from V and 2 bases from J, the junction kept 7 bases outside the gene matches. CDR3 coding DNA: TGTGCCAGCAGCTTTCGAGGGGGCCGGGCCTACAATGAGCAGTTCTTC. This translates into CASSFRGGRAYNEQFF.

The V call is TRBV7-2, the J call TRBJ2-7; tentatively, D is TRBD2 (5 bases). This CDR3 region has 15 residues. CDR1 is SGHTA and CDR2 is FQGNSA in the germline V gene. Deletions cut 6 bases from V and 0 bases from J, with 15 bases between. This CDR3 reads CASRGGRALSYEQYF. The CDR3, as DNA: TGTGCCAGCAGGGGCGGGCGGGCCCTCTCCTACGAGCAGTACTTC.

The chain joins TRBV19 to TRBJ2-1; 7 bases are shared with TRBD1. After removal of 4 bases from V and 15 bases from J, the junction contained 6 bases not matched to a gene. The CDR3 has 11 amino acids. The germline gives CDR1 LNHDA, CDR2 SQIVND (reference sequence). This chain's CDR3 is CASSTGQVAFF. CDR3 bases: TGTGCCAGTAGTACCGGACAGGTCGCGTTCTTC.

The chain links TRBV24-1 to TRBJ2-7; 9 bases fit TRBD2. V lost 4 bases, J lost 1 base, and 16 bases stayed unmatched. The CDR3 is 19 residues long. Germline CDR1 is KGHDR and CDR2 is SFDVKD. The DNA of the CDR3 is TGTGCCACCAGTGACACTCCGAATAGCGGGGGCCGAAAGTCCTACGAGCAGTACTTC. Its protein product is CATSDTPNSGGRKSYEQYF.

This clone came up a few times. The genes are TRBV29-1 and TRBJ1-1; D gene unclear. In germline, CDR1 is SQVTM, CDR2 ANQGSEA. Trimming left V 3 bases short and J 7 bases short, with 9 bases between. The CDR3 is 11 amino acids. CDR3 in DNA: TGCAGCGTTGAGGTGACTTATGAAGCTTTCTTT. The encoded protein is CSVEVTYEAFF.

V is TRBV10-3 and J is TRBJ2-1; D perhaps matches TRBD2 (5 bases). This CDR3 has 16 residues. CDR1 ENHRY and CDR2 SYGVKD come from the germline V gene. The V end was cut by 3 bases, the J end by 4 bases, with 16 bases between. The CDR3 here is CAISDSTVRGYNEQFF. Here the CDR3 DNA reads TGTGCCATCAGTGACTCCACCGTGAGAGGGTACAATGAGCAGTTCTTC.

For this clone: At one end, the junction sequence differs from germline, possibly due to a read error. The CDR3: CATLPRDRGLTDF. CDR3 sequence (DNA): TGCGCCACCCTACCCCGGGACAGGGGTTTAACGGACTTC. The rearrangement links TRBV10-2 to TRBJ2-7; 10 bases align to TRBD1. CDR3 length: 13 residues. In germline, CDR1 is WSHSY, CDR2 SAAADI.

This rearrangement joins TRBV7-8 to TRBJ1-6; 9 bases match TRBD1. Germline CDR1 and CDR2: SGHVS and FQNEAQ. The V gene end was trimmed by 6 bases and the J gene end by 10 bases; junction bases not matched to a gene: 10. The CDR3 is made up of 15 amino acids. The CDR3 here is CASRNPGQGESPLHF. The CDR3 DNA is TGTGCCAGCAGAAACCCGGGACAGGGAGAATCACCCCTCCACTTT. Supplemented by reference TRBV7-8 and TRBJ1-6, the full variable domain reads GAGVSQSPRYKVAKRGQDVALRCDPISGHVSLFWYQQALGQGPEFLTYFQNEAQLDKSGLPSDRFFAERPEGSVSTLKIQRTQQEDSAVYLCASRNPGQGESPLHFGNGTRLTVT.

V gene TRBV10-2 combines with J gene TRBJ2-2, with no clear D. This CDR3 has 13 residues. Germline values: CDR1 WSHSY, CDR2 SAAADI. Trimming removed 2 bases from V and 3 bases from J, with 4 bases in between. CDR3 in DNA: TGCGCCAGCAGTGAGCGGGACACCGGGGAGCTGTTTTTT. Protein sequence: CASSERDTGELFF.

The V and J genes are TRBV7-2 and TRBJ1-1; possibly TRBD1 for D (6 bases). This CDR3 comprises 11 residues. Germline V gene sequence: CDR1 SGHTA, CDR2 FQGNSA. The V gene lost 5 bases and the J gene lost 7 bases, with 8 bases spanning the gap. CDR3 nucleotides: TGTGCCAGCAGCGGACAGTTTGAAGCTTTCTTT. Translating gives CASSGQFEAFF.

V and J are TRBV10-3 and TRBJ1-4; 12 bases fit TRBD1. The trim removed 3 bases at V and 7 bases at J, leaving 9 bases unmatched. The CDR3 covers 17 residues. The germline V gene encodes CDR1 ENHRY and CDR2 SYGVKD. This CDR3 is CAISDVGQGARVEKLFF. The DNA for the CDR3 is TGTGCCATCAGTGACGTGGGACAGGGGGCGCGGGTTGAAAAACTGTTTTTT.

In this sample, this clone turned up a few times. This chain connects TRBV4-1 to TRBJ1-4; D perhaps matches TRBD1 (5 bases). This CDR3 is built from 16 residues. Trimming stripped 3 bases from V and 7 bases from J, with 18 bases between. The V gene's germline CDR1 is MGHRA and CDR2 YSYEKL. The CDR3 nucleotides are TGCGCCAGCAGCCAGGAGACCGACAGCAAATTTGAAAAACTGTTTTTT. It translates to CASSQETDSKFEKLFF.